The sequence of this T cell receptor (beta chain) was determined in a study of regulatory T cells in long-lasting Graves disease. This sample's time point: persistent/refractory GD, antithyroid drugs over 5 years with positive TRAb. After RNA was extracted from PBMCs, the TCR library was made from it. Germline assignment: CDR1 MDHEN and CDR2 SYDVKM. The CDR3 loop spans 16 amino acids. V was clipped by 0 bases and J by 3 bases, with 15 bases between them. Arm-PCR of CDR3 regions with iRepertoire HTBI primers generated TCR beta libraries. Each CDR3 protein is one row after TCRdb ran MiXCR on the multiplex PCR reads. The table has about 400,000 distinct CDR3 sequences, less than 25% seen once. In this sample, this clonotype turned up many times. Its antigen is currently unknown. Study outcomes and limitations: It was peripheral blood alone, not thyroid tissue, that was studied. Favoring TRBV28, TRBJ1-2 and TRBJ2-5 was a feature seen in persistent disease. The study found persistent patients shared more public clonotypes (approximately 2,700) than new patients (around 1,000).

The sample in question was peripheral blood mononuclear cells (PBMCs), obtained when the disease was refractory, from a patient treated with antithyroid drugs. The chain links TRBV28 to TRBJ2-7; perhaps TRBD2 as D (6 bases). The receptor's source is a female donor with Graves disease. The DNA for the CDR3 is TGTGCCAGCAGTTTATGGGAGGAGGGCCTAGACTACGAGCAGTACTTC. Translation gives CASSLWEEGLDYEQYF.